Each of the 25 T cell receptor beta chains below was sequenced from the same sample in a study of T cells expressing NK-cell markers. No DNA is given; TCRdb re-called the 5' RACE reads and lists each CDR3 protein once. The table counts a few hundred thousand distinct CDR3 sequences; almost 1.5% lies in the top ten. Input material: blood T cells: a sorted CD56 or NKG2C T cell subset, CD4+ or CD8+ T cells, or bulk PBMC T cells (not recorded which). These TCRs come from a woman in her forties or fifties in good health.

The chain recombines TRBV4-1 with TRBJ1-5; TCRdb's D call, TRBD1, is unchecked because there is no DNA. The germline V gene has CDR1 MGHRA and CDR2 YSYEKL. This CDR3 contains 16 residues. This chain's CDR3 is CASRTRQGRGGQPQHF.

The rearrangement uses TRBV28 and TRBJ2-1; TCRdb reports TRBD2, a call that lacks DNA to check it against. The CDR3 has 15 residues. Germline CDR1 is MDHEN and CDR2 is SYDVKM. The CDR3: CASSLTSGRRDEQFF. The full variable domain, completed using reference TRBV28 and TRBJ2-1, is DVKVTQSSRYLVKRTGEKVFLECVQDMDHENMFWYRQDPGLGLRLIYFSYDVKMKEKGDIPEGYSVSREKKERFSLILESASTNQTSMYLCASSLTSGRRDEQFFGPGTRLTVL.

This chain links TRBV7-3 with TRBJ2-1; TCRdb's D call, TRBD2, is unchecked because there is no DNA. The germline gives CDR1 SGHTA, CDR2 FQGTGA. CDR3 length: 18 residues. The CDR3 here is CASSLKGRGLALNNEQFF.

The chain's CDR3 is CASSLAGNQPQHF. The V call is TRBV5-1, the J call TRBJ1-5. This CDR3 has 13 residues. Looked up from germline, CDR1 is SGHRS and CDR2 is YFSETQ.

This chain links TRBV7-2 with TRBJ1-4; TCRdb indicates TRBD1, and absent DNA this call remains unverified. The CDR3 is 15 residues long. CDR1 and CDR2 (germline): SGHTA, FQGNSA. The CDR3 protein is CASSLDRGRAEELFF.

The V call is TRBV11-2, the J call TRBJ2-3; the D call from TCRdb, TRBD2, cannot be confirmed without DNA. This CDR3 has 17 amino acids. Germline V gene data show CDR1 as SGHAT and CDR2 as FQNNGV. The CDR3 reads CASSLRLAGFPTDTQYF.

The CDR3 sequence: CSAREGVTDTQYF. The chain links TRBV20-1 to TRBJ2-3. The CDR3 runs to 13 residues. Per germline, CDR1 DFQATT and CDR2 SNEGSKA (reference sequence).

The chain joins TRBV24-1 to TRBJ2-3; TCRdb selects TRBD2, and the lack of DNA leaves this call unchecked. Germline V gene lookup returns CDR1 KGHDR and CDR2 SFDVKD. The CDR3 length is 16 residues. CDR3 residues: CATSDLGTSSTDTQYF.

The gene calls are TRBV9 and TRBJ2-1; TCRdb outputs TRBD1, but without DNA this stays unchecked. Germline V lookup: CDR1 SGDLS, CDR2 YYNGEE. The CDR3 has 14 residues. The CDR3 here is CASSARGVNNEQFF.

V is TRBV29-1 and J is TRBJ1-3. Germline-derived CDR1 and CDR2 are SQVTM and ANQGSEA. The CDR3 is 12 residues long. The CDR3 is CSVEIGGNTIYF.

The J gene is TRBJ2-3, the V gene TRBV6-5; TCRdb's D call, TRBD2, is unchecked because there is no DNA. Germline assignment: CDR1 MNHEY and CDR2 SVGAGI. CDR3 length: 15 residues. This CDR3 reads CASSMGWESSDTQYF.

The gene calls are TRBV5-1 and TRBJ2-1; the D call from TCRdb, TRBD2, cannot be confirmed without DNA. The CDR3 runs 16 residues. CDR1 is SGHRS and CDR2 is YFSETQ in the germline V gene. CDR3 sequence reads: CASSPGVASGSNEQFF.

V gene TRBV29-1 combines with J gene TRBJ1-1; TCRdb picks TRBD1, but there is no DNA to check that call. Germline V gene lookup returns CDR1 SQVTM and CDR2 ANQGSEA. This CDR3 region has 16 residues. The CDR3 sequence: CSVAPMALLMNTEAFF.

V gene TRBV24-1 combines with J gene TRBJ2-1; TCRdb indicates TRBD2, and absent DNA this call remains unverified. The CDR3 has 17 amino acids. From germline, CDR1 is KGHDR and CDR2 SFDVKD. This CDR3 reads CATSDERLAGHLNEQFF.

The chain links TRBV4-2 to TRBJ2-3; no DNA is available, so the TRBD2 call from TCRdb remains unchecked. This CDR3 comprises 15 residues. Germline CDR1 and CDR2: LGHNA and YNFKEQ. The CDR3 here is CASSQEASGSATQYF.

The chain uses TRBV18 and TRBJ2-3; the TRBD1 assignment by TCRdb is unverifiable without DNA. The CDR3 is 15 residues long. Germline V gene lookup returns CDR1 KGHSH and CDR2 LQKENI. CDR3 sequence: CASSPQGALTDTQYF.

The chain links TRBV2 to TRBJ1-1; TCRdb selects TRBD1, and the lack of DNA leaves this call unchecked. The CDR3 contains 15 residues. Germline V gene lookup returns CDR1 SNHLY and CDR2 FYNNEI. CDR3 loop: CASSETWGRYTEAFF.

The CDR3 protein is CASSKTQLNTEAFF. The rearrangement joins TRBV6-2 or TRBV6-3 to TRBJ1-1. The germline V gene has CDR1 MNHEY and CDR2 SVGEGT. This CDR3 is built from 14 residues.

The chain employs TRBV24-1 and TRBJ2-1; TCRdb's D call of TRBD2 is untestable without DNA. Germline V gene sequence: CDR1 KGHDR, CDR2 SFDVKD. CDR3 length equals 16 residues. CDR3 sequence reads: CATSELAGTGYNEQFF.

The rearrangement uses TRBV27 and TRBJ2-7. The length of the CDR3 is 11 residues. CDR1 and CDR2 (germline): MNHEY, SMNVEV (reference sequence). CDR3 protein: CASSTAYEQYF.

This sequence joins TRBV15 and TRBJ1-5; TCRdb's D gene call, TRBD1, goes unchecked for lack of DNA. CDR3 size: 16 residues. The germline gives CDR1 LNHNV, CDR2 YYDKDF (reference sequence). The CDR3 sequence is CATSRTGTGINQPQHF.

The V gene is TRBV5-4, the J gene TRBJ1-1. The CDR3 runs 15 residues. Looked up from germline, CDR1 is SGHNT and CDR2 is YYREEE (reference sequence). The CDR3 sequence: CASSLIQPANTEAFF. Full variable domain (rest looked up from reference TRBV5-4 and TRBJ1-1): ETGVTQSPTHLIKTRGQQVTLRCSSQSGHNTVSWYQQALGQGPQFIFQYYREEENGRGNFPPRFSGLQFPNYSSELNVNALELDDSALYLCASSLIQPANTEAFFGQGTRLTVV.

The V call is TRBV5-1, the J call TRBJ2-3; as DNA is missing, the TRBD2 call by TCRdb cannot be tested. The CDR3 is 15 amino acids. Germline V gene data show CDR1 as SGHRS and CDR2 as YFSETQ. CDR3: CASSWMGGPTDTQYF.

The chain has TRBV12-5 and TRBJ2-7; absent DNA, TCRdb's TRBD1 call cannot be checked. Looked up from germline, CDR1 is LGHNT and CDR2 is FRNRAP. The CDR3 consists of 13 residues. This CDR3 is CASGLVGGYEQYF.

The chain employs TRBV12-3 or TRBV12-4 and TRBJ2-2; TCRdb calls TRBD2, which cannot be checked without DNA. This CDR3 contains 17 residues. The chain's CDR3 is CASSRGLAGVNTGELFF.